The subject of this entry is one T cell receptor beta chain. The target antigen is unknown. The CDR3 covers 15 residues. CDR1 is SEHNR and CDR2 is FQNEAQ in the germline V gene (reference sequence). The V gene lost 5 bases and the J gene lost 0 bases, with 14 bases spanning the gap. The data were obtained in a study of cytomegalovirus exposure and HLA in healthy donors. This PCR relied on a set of 60 Vbeta primers and 13 Jbeta primers. The repertoire was sequenced with immunoSEQ multiplex PCR; TCRdb's copy has only in-frame clones and lacks some. The sample consists of 150,000 to 160,000 clones, 65% to 75% of them appearing once. Regarding the study as a whole: Later genetic work tied a missense DCLRE1C variant to beta-chain V and J trimming.

The TCR comes from a man aged 18 to 29 in good health and CMV-seronegative. The chain employs TRBV7-9 and TRBJ2-7; weak D call: TRBD1 (7 bases). Input material: PBMCs. CDR3 bases: TGTGCCAGCAGCCCGCGGGACAGTGACTCCTACGAGCAGTACTTC. Translation gives CASSPRDSDSYEQYF.